This T cell receptor beta chain was captured in a study of blood T cell repertoires in COVID-19. About the research overall: COVID-19 samples from acute and convalescent phases originated in the United States, Italy and Spain. PBMCs, B-cell-depleted T cells, or T cells were the source of the cDNA or gDNA that made up the material.

The authors' processing: Reference gene primers were amplified, and this amplification served to estimate nucleated cell counts. Repertoires were generated with immunoSEQ multiplex PCR, while TCRdb's copy carries only in-frame clones and drops some. V, J and clone size are taken as reported in that table, and D and trimming were inferred from the DNA itself. There are roughly 140,000 clones in the sample; roughly 90% occur only once, and about 2.3% lies in the top ten. V gave up 7 bases and J gave up 8 bases, with 8 bases separating them. The CDR3 has 11 residues. CDR1 MDHEN and CDR2 SYDVKM come from the germline V gene.

The sample comprised peripheral blood. This chain uses TRBV28 with TRBJ1-4; TRBD1 is a possible D gene (6 bases). The sequence was obtained from a human donor in a cohort sampled during active COVID-19. CDR3 bases: TGTGCCAGCACGGACAGCGAAAAACTGTTTTTT. Protein: CASTDSEKLFF.